This T cell receptor beta chain was captured in a study of shared clonotypes between healthy human individuals. Study overall: The study enrolled a couple of women and a few men aged 18 to 49. Plates per donor: three CD4 naive, three CD4 memory, two CD8 naive, one CD8 memory.

Some clones are missing from TCRdb's copy, which holds only in-frame ones; the method was immunoSEQ multiplex PCR. The data contain about 360,000 clones, 70% to 75% of them singletons. Looked up from germline, CDR1 is SGHDN and CDR2 is FVKESK. There are 19 residues in the CDR3. Unmatched junction bases numbered 17, after V lost 2 bases and J lost 6 bases. This receptor was taken from a man under 40 in good health. The chain combines TRBV14 with TRBJ2-7; 12 nucleotides line up with TRBD2. Sequenced material: memory CD4+ T cells sorted from blood. As for subset: CD45RA-negative fraction. The CDR3 sequence is CASSQSLKTSGRNVPEQYF. The CDR3 region has the DNA TGTGCCAGCAGCCAATCCCTTAAGACTAGCGGGAGAAATGTTCCCGAGCAGTACTTC.